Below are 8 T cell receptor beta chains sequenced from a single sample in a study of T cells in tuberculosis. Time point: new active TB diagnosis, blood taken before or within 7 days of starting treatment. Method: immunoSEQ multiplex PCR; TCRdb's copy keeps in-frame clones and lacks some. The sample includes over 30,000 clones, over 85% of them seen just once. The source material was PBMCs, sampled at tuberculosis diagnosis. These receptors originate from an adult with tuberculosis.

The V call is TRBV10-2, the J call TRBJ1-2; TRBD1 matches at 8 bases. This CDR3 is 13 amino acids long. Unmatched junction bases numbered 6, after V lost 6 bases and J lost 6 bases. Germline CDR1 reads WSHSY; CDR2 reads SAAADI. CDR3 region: CASRMTGEDGYTF. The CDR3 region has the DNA TGCGCCAGCAGGATGACAGGGGAGGATGGCTACACCTTC.

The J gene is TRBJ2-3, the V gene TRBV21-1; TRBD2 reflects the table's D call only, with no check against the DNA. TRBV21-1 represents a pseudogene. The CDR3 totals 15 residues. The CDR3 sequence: CASSKRTICSDTQYF. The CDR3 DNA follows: TGTGCCAGCAGCAAACGGACTATTTGTTCAGATACGCAGTATTTT.

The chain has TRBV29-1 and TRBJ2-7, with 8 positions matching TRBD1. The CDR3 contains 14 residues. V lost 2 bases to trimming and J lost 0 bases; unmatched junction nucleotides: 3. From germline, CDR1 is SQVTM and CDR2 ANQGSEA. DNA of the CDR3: TGCAGCGTTGAAAGGACAGGGACCTCCTACGAGCAGTACTTC. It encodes CSVERTGTSYEQYF.

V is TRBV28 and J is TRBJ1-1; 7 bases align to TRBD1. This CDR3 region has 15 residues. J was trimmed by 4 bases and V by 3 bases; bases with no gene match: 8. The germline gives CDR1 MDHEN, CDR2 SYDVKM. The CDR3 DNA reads TGTGCCAGCAGTTTGGGGGGACAGAAGGGCACTGAAGCTTTCTTT. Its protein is CASSLGGQKGTEAFF.

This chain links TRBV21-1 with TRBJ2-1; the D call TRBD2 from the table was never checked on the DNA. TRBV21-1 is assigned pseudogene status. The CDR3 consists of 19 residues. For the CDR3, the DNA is TGTGCCAGCAGCAAAGGATTTCGGGAGGGCCGAAGGTCGTACAATGAGCAGTTCTTC. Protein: CASSKGFREGRRSYNEQFF.

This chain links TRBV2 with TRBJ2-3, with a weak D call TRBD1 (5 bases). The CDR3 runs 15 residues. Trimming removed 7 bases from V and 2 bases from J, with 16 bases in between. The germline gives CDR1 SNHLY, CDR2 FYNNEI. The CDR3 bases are TGTGCCAGCATCCGGACACCAGAGGTCACAGATACGCAGTATTTT. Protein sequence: CASIRTPEVTDTQYF. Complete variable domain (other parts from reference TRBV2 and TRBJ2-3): EPEVTQTPSHQVTQMGQEVILRCVPISNHLYFYWYRQILGQKVEFLVSFYNNEISEKSEIFDDQFSVERPDGSNFTLKIRSTKLEDSAMYFCASIRTPEVTDTQYFGPGTRLTVL.

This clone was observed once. The CDR3 loop is CASSPHPPLAERFYEQYF. CDR3 sequence (DNA): TGTGCCAGCAGCCCCCACCCCCCACTAGCGGAGAGATTCTACGAGCAGTACTTC. This chain links TRBV11-2 with TRBJ2-7; TRBD2 matches 8 bases. Germline loops: CDR1 SGHAT, CDR2 FQNNGV. This CDR3 is 18 amino acids long. The V segment lost 5 bases and the J segment 3 bases; nucleotides outside the gene matches: 18.

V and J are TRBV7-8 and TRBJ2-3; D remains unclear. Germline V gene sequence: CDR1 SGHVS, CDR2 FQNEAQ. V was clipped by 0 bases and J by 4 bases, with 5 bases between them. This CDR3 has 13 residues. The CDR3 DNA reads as TGTGCCAGCAGCTTAGCCCCAGCAGATACGCAGTATTTT. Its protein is CASSLAPADTQYF.